Listed below are T cell receptor beta chains from one sample, sequenced in a study of Graves' ophthalmopathy and Graves' hyperthyroidism. TCRdb reprocessed the multiplex PCR reads via MiXCR and lists one record per CDR3 protein. The sample carries some 410,000 distinct CDR3 sequences, under 25% recorded once. The source material was peripheral blood. All receptors derive from a woman younger than 35 with stable Graves' hyperthyroidism. Both conserved end residues are part of each CDR3. D genes are given only for firm matches. Size values are once, few and many counts, or a class for expanded clones, and some rows have none.

v_gene	abundance	j_gene	d_gene	CDR3aa
TRBV12-3/TRBV12-4	few	TRBJ1-2	-	CASSPGGGVRYGYTF
TRBV20-1	many	TRBJ2-7	TRBD2	CSAVGLATAYEQYF
TRBV3-1	few	TRBJ1-2	-	CASSRQGDYGYTF
TRBV29-1	many	TRBJ2-5	-	CSVGQQGGETQYF
TRBV30	-	TRBJ1-2	-	CAWSLTFSLGYTF
TRBV27	few	TRBJ1-5	-	CASSMRSGVSNQPQHF
TRBV11-2	many	TRBJ2-3	TRBD2	CASSSQASGMDTQYF
TRBV19	many	TRBJ1-1	-	CATNDRLMNTEAFF
TRBV7-9	many	TRBJ2-7	TRBD1	CASRPTGDRGFEQYF
TRBV20-1	-	TRBJ1-1	TRBD1	CSARSPGQGRLNTEAFF
TRBV19	many	TRBJ2-7	-	CATPLGDGGDSYEQYF
TRBV5-5	many	TRBJ2-5	TRBD2	CASSFGGEWETQYF
TRBV6-4	-	TRBJ1-5	TRBD1	CASSASNRGSNQPQHF
TRBV10-3	many	TRBJ2-7	TRBD1	CAIRGTVDEQYF
TRBV7-8	many	TRBJ2-7	-	CASKVGYEQYF
TRBV12-3/TRBV12-4	many	TRBJ1-2	TRBD1	CASRGQGYGYTF
TRBV6-1	many	TRBJ1-1	-	CARTPASNTEAFF
TRBV7-2	many	TRBJ1-1	-	CASSLEWARSAFF
TRBV5-1	many	TRBJ1-5	TRBD1	CASSSGTGNGQPQHF
TRBV6-5	many	TRBJ1-6	TRBD1	CASSYSDLGTGEF
TRBV2	many	TRBJ2-2	-	CASSVRGSTGELFF
TRBV6-1	many	TRBJ2-5	-	CASKRQETQYF
TRBV28	many	TRBJ1-2	TRBD1	CASSEGQDYGYTF
TRBV6-1	many	TRBJ2-6	-	CASFWGSAGANVLTF
TRBV19	many	TRBJ2-6	-	CASRTGPSGANVLTF
TRBV7-8	many	TRBJ2-7	-	CASSLIPGHLSGEQYF
TRBV27	many	TRBJ2-7	-	CASSWRRFYEQYF
TRBV6-1	many	TRBJ1-2	TRBD1	CASSRTGGDYGYTF
TRBV9	many	TRBJ1-2	TRBD1	CASSVSFPTGAGYTF
TRBV27	-	TRBJ2-5	-	CASSPRVVGETQYF
TRBV28	-	TRBJ2-1	-	CASSSIEQFF
TRBV27	-	TRBJ2-7	TRBD1	CASSSTDRLYEQYF
TRBV4-2	many	TRBJ2-7	TRBD2	CASSQDGWRGTYEQYF
TRBV7-8	-	TRBJ2-4	-	CASSPVQGLDEKFF
TRBV12-3/TRBV12-4	many	TRBJ2-7	TRBD2	CATRLAGVGEQYF
TRBV12-3/TRBV12-4	-	TRBJ2-7	-	CASSQLPTYEQYF
TRBV12-3/TRBV12-4	-	TRBJ1-5	-	CASSFSSAKYSNQPQHF
TRBV29-1	many	TRBJ2-5	-	CSVYGGYQETQYF
TRBV6-2/TRBV6-3	-	TRBJ1-1	TRBD1	CASSSLGQVGTEAFF
TRBV6-1	many	TRBJ1-3	-	CASSEHRSGNTIYF
TRBV20-1	many	TRBJ2-1	TRBD1	CSARRGQGIYEQFF
TRBV12-3/TRBV12-4	many	TRBJ1-5	-	CASTSGVYGNQPQHF
TRBV20-1	many	TRBJ2-2	TRBD2	CSATGTSDTGELFF
TRBV9	many	TRBJ2-7	-	CASSVDAGLDSYEQYF
TRBV6-9	-	TRBJ2-7	TRBD1	CASTWDRGSYEQYF
TRBV20-1	many	TRBJ2-7	-	CSASGSREQYF
TRBV7-6	-	TRBJ1-1	-	CASSLRSMGGDTEAFF
TRBV20-1	many	TRBJ2-7	TRBD2	CSAPGTSGISYEQYF
TRBV6-1	many	TRBJ1-2	TRBD1	CASSRQGAGGYTF
TRBV5-1	many	TRBJ2-7	-	CASSFRAFSYEQYF
TRBV11-1	many	TRBJ2-7	-	CASSSLGQGNSYEQYF
TRBV11-2	-	TRBJ1-2	-	CASSWPGHAYGYTF
TRBV5-1	many	TRBJ2-7	TRBD1	CASSLGQGVNEQYF
TRBV20-1	many	TRBJ1-1	-	CSARDRGRVNTEAFF
TRBV2	many	TRBJ2-5	TRBD2	CASSEASSSGRAGGFGQETQYF
TRBV5-1	many	TRBJ2-7	-	CASSPGTFSYEQYF
TRBV12-3/TRBV12-4	many	TRBJ2-5	-	CASGTGQGWGETQYF
TRBV5-4	-	TRBJ1-2	TRBD1	CASKEGALDGYTF
TRBV28	many	TRBJ2-7	TRBD2	CASSLRAGGLSYEQYF
TRBV2	few	TRBJ1-5	-	CASSEEGGNQPQHF